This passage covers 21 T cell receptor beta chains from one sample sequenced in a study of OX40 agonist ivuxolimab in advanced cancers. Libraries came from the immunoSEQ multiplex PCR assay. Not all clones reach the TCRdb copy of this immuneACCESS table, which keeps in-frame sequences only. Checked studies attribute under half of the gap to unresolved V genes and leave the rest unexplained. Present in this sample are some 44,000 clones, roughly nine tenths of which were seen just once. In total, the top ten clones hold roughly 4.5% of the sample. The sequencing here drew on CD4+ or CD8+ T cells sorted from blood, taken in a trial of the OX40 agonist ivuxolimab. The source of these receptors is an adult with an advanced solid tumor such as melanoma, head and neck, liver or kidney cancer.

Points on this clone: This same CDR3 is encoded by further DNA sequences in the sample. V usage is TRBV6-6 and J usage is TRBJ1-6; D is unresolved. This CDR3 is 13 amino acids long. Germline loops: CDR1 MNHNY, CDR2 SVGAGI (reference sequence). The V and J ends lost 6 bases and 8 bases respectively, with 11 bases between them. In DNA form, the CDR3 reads TGTGCCAGCAGCGGACGGGAAGATTCACCCCTCCACTTT. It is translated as CASSGREDSPLHF.

The CDR3 nucleotides are TGTGCCAGCAGCTTAGGGGCAGATTATGAAGCTTTCTTT. Encoded protein: CASSLGADYEAFF. The genes are TRBV7-9 and TRBJ1-1, with unresolved D. Germline CDR1 reads SEHNR; CDR2 reads FQNEAQ (reference sequence). The CDR3 contains 13 residues. V was shortened by 1 base and J by 7 bases, with 10 bases between the two germline ends.

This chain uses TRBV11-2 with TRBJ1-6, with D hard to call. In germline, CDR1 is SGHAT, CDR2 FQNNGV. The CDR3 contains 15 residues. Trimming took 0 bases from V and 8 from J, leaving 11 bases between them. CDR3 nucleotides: TGTGCCAGCAGCTTAGAGTACGGACCCTATTCACCCCTCCACTTT. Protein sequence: CASSLEYGPYSPLHF.

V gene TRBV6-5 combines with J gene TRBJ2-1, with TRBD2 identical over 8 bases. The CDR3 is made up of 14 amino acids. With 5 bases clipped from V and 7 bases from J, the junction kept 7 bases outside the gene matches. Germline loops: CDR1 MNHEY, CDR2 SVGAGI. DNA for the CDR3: TGTGCCAGCAGTCGGGGGGGCCGTTTGAATGAGCAGTTCTTC. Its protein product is CASSRGGRLNEQFF.

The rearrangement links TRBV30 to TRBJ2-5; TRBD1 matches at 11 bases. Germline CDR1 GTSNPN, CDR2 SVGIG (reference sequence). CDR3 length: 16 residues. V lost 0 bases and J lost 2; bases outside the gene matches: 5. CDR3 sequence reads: CAWSVQGQGGQETQYF. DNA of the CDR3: TGTGCCTGGAGTGTACAGGGACAGGGGGGACAAGAGACCCAGTACTTC.

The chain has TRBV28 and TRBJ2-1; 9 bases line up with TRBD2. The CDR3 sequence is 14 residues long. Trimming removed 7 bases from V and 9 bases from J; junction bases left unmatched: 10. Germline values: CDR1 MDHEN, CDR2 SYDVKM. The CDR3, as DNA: TGTGCCAGCACTGGCGGGGGGGGGTTTCTTGAGCAGTTCTTC. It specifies CASTGGGGFLEQFF.

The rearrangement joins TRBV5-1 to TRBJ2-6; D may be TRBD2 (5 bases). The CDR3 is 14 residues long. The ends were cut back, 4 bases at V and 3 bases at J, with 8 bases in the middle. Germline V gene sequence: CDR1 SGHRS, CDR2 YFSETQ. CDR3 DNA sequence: TGCGCCAGCAGCACGGGGTTTGGGGCCAACGTCCTGACTTTC. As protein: CASSTGFGANVLTF.

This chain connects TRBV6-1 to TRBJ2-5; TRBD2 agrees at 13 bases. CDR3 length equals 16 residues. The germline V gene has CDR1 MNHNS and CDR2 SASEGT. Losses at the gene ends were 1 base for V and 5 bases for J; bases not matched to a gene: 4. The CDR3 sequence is CASSEGQLAGGETQYF. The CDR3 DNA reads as TGTGCCAGCAGTGAAGGCCAACTAGCGGGAGGGGAGACCCAGTACTTC.

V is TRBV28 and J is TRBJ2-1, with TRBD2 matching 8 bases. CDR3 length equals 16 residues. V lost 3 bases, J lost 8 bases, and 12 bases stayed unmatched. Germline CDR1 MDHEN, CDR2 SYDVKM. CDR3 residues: CASSFQSGSYRDEQFF. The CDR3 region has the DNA TGTGCCAGCAGTTTTCAAAGCGGGAGTTACAGGGATGAGCAGTTCTTC.

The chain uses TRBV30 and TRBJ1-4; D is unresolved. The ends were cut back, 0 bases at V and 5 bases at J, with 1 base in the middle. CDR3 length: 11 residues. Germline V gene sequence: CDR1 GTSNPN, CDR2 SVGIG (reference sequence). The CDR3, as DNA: TGTGCCTGGAGTGTAAATGAAAAACTGTTTTTT. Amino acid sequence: CAWSVNEKLFF.

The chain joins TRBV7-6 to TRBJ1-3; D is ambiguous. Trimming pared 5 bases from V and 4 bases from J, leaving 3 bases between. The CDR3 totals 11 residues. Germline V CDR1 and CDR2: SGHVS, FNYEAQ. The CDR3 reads CASSPGNTIYF. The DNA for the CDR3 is TGTGCCAGCAGCCCAGGAAACACCATATATTTT.

The CDR3 nucleotides are TGTGCCTGGAGCATTCGGGGAGGGGGCGTTGAGCAGTTCTTC. Its protein product is CAWSIRGGGVEQFF. V gene TRBV30 combines with J gene TRBJ2-1; possibly TRBD1 or TRBD2 for D (7 bases each). The V end was cut by 3 bases, the J end by 9 bases, with 18 bases between. CDR3 size: 14 residues. Germline assignment: CDR1 GTSNPN and CDR2 SVGIG (reference sequence). Filled out from reference TRBV30 and TRBJ2-1, the complete variable domain reads SQTIHQWPATLVQPVGSPLSLECTVEGTSNPNLYWYRQAAGRGLQLLFYSVGIGQISSEVPQNLSASRPQDRQFILSSKKLLLSDSGFYLCAWSIRGGGVEQFFGPGTRLTVL.

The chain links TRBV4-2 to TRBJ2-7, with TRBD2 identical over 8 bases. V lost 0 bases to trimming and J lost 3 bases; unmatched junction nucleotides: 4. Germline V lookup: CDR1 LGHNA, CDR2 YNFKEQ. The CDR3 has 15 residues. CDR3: CASSQEAREVYEQYF. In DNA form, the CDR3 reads TGTGCCAGCAGCCAAGAAGCGCGGGAGGTCTACGAGCAGTACTTC.

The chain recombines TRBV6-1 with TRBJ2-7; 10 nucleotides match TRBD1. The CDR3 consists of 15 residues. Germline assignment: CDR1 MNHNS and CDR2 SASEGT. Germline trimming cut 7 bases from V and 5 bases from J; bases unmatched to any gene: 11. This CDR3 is CASTLPRDRGNEQYF. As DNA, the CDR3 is TGTGCCAGCACCCTCCCCCGGGACAGGGGCAACGAGCAGTACTTC.

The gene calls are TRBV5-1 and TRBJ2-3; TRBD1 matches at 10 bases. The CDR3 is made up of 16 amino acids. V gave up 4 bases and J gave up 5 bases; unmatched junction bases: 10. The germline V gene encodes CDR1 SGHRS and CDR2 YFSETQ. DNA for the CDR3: TGCGCCAGCAGCCCTCTAGGACAGGGGGAGATAGATACGCAGTATTTT. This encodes CASSPLGQGEIDTQYF.

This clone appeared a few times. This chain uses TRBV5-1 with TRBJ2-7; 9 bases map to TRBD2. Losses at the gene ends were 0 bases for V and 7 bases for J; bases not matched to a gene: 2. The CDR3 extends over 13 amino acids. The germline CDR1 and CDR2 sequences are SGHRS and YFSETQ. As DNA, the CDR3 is TGCGCCAGCAGCTTGGTTCTAGCGGGGGAGCAGTACTTC. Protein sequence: CASSLVLAGEQYF.

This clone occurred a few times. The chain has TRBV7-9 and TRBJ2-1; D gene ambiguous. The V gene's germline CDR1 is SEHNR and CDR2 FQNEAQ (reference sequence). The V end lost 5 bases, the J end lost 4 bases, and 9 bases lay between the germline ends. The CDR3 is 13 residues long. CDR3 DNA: TGTGCCAGCAGCCGCTGGGATTACAATGAGCAGTTCTTC. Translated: CASSRWDYNEQFF. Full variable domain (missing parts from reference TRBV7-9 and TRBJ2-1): DTGVSQNPRHKITKRGQNVTFRCDPISEHNRLYWYRQTLGQGPEFLTYFQNEAQLEKSRLLSDRFSAERPKGSFSTLEIQRTEQGDSAMYLCASSRWDYNEQFFGPGTRLTVL.

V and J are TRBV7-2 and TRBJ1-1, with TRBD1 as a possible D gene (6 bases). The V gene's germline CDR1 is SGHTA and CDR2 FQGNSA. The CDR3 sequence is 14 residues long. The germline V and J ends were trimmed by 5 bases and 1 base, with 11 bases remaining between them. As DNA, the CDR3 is TGTGCCAGCAGCACCGGACAGACGAACACTGAAGCTTTCTTT. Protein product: CASSTGQTNTEAFF.

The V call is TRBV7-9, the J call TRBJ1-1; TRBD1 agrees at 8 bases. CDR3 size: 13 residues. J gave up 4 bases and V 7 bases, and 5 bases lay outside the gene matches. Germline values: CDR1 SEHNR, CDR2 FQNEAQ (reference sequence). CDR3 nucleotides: TGTGCCAGCACCTTCACAGGGGGCACTGAAGCTTTCTTT. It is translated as CASTFTGGTEAFF.

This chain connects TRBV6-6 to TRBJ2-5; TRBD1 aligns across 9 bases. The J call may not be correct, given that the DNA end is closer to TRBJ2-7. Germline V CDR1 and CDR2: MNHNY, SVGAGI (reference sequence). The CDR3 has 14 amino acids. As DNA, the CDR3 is TGTGCCAGCAGCCGGGACAGGGAGAGGCACGAGCAGTACTTC. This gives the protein CASSRDRERHEQYF.

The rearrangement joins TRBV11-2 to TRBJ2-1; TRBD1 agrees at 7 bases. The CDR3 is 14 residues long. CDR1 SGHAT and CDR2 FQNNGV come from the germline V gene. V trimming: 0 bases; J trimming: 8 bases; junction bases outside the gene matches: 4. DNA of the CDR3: TGTGCCAGCAGCTTAGATCGAGGGGGCGATGAGCAGTTCTTC. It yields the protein CASSLDRGGDEQFF.